The 13 T cell receptor beta chains below all came from one sample that was sequenced in a study of blood T cell repertoires in COVID-19. Method: immunoSEQ multiplex PCR; TCRdb's copy keeps in-frame clones and lacks some. The sample shows 350,000 to 400,000 clones, nearly 90% of them seen only once. The sequenced material came from peripheral blood. Receptors were obtained from a man aged 18 to 29 with active or convalescent COVID-19.

CDR3 nucleotide sequence: TGTGCCAGCAGTGAGATAGCGGGAGGCCTGGATGAGCAGTTCTTC. It is translated as CASSEIAGGLDEQFF. J is TRBJ2-1 and V is TRBV6-4; 10 bases match TRBD2. V shed 3 bases, J shed 8 bases, and the junction held 7 bases outside the gene matches. CDR3 length: 15 residues. Germline V gene lookup returns CDR1 MRHNA and CDR2 SNTAGT.

This clone was observed a single time. CDR3 DNA: TGTGCCAGCAGTTACTCGGTACAGGGTGGTGGAAACACCATATATTTT. It translates to CASSYSVQGGGNTIYF. The chain carries TRBV6-5 and TRBJ1-3; TRBD1 might be the D (6 bases). The length of the CDR3 is 16 residues. Germline assignment: CDR1 MNHEY and CDR2 SVGAGI. V gave up 0 bases and J gave up 3 bases, with 12 bases separating them.

The V call is TRBV28, the J call TRBJ2-7; 9 nucleotides match TRBD1. The CDR3 has 15 amino acids. Germline V gives CDR1 MDHEN, CDR2 SYDVKM. Germline trimming cut 10 bases from V and 2 bases from J; bases unmatched to any gene: 12. CDR3 loop: CATKTGTGITYEQYF. CDR3 bases: TGTGCCACCAAAACCGGGACAGGGATAACCTACGAGCAGTACTTC. Looking up the rest from reference TRBV28 and TRBJ2-7 gives the full variable domain: DVKVTQSSRYLVKRTGEKVFLECVQDMDHENMFWYRQDPGLGLRLIYFSYDVKMKEKGDIPEGYSVSREKKERFSLILESASTNQTSMYLCATKTGTGITYEQYFGPGTRLTVT.

J is TRBJ2-5 and V is TRBV6-5; no firm D call. Germline loops: CDR1 MNHEY, CDR2 SVGAGI. The V and J ends lost 6 bases and 0 bases respectively, with 14 bases between them. The CDR3 totals 15 residues. The CDR3 loop reads CASRTGLRYQETQYF. In DNA form, the CDR3 reads TGTGCCAGCAGGACCGGATTGCGGTACCAAGAGACCCAGTACTTC.

Regarding this clone: The CDR3 does not end in the conserved phenylalanine or tryptophan, so this is likely a read error. It is unclear where the CDR3 begins or ends on the DNA, so no DNA is shown, and the CDR3 is as TCRdb lists it. The rearrangement uses TRBV12-3 or TRBV12-4 and TRBJ1-1; the table names TRBD1, a call not compared with the DNA. The CDR3 has 10 residues if both end residues are counted. The CDR3 here is CASSNSRTAL.

CDR3 in amino acids: CASSYQGLAGKLFF. The CDR3, as DNA: TGTGCCAGCAGCTATCAGGGCCTGGCCGGGAAACTGTTTTTT. The chain couples TRBV11-3 to TRBJ1-4, with D tentatively TRBD1 (5 bases). V lost 4 bases and J lost 11, with 17 bases in between. This CDR3 contains 14 residues. Germline V lookup: CDR1 SGHNT, CDR2 YENEEA.

The genes are TRBV7-8 and TRBJ2-1; TRBD2 agrees at 8 bases. Germline CDR1 and CDR2: SGHVS and FQNEAQ. V lost 5 bases to trimming and J lost 0 bases; unmatched junction nucleotides: 6. This CDR3 comprises 16 residues. The CDR3 here is CASSRQRGSSYNEQFF. The CDR3 bases are TGTGCCAGCAGCCGTCAGCGGGGGAGCTCCTACAATGAGCAGTTCTTC.

The rearrangement links TRBV7-6 to TRBJ1-1, with D tentatively TRBD1 (5 bases). V lost 5 bases to trimming and J lost 0 bases, with 13 bases between them. The CDR3 sequence is 15 residues long. The V gene's germline CDR1 is SGHVS and CDR2 FNYEAQ. This CDR3 is CASSLQTELNTEAFF. The CDR3 coding sequence is TGTGCCAGCAGCCTTCAGACAGAACTGAACACTGAAGCTTTCTTT.

The rearrangement uses TRBV9 and TRBJ1-5; 10 bases are shared with TRBD1. Germline loops: CDR1 SGDLS, CDR2 YYNGEE. The CDR3 runs to 14 residues. With 3 bases clipped from V and 6 bases from J, the junction kept 3 bases outside the gene matches. The CDR3 here is CASSGDRGGQPQHF. The CDR3 nucleotides are TGTGCCAGCAGCGGGGACAGGGGTGGTCAGCCCCAGCATTTT.

This clone was recorded only once. The rearrangement uses TRBV19 and TRBJ1-2; D gene ambiguous. CDR1 and CDR2 (germline): LNHDA, SQIVND (reference sequence). The CDR3 totals 15 residues. V dropped 3 bases and J dropped 1 base, with 12 bases sitting between them. The CDR3 sequence: CASSIPGLGNYGYTF. The CDR3 nucleotides read TGTGCCAGTAGTATCCCAGGTTTGGGTAACTATGGCTACACCTTC.

The chain couples TRBV12-3 or TRBV12-4 to TRBJ1-1; D call uncertain. The CDR3 has 12 amino acids. V was cut by 3 bases and J by 3 bases, with 5 bases left in between. The CDR3 coding sequence is TGTGCCAGCAGTTTTACTTACACTGAAGCTTTCTTT. Translated: CASSFTYTEAFF.

J is TRBJ1-1 and V is TRBV12-3 or TRBV12-4, with D possibly matching TRBD1 (5 bases). V lost 1 base and J 7 bases, leaving 7 bases between the germline ends. The length of the CDR3 is 12 residues. In nucleotides, the CDR3 is TGTGCCAGCAGTTTAGGTCAGGGTGAAGCTTTCTTT. Its protein is CASSLGQGEAFF.

The chain recombines TRBV28 with TRBJ2-5, with 9 bases that match TRBD1. Germline V lookup: CDR1 MDHEN, CDR2 SYDVKM. The CDR3 has 15 residues. The V gene end was trimmed by 7 bases and the J gene end by 1 base; junction bases not matched to a gene: 7. As DNA, the CDR3 is TGTGCCAGCAAACGAACACAGGGGGCCCAAGAGACCCAGTACTTC. Its protein is CASKRTQGAQETQYF.